The rows below give T cell receptor beta chains drawn from one sample of a study of blood T cell repertoires in COVID-19. The assay was immunoSEQ multiplex PCR, and TCRdb's table has in-frame clones only and misses some. This sample has a few hundred thousand clones, with under 85% found just once. The sample taken for sequencing was peripheral blood. The receptor set was obtained from a human donor with COVID-19, enrolled during active disease. The donor label of this sample is uncertain. The CDR3 runs from the conserved cysteine through the conserved F or W.

CASSLDVQGANGYTF	15	TRBV5-1	TRBJ1-2
CASSREGEEPQHF	13	TRBV5-1	TRBJ1-5
CASSSGTGNTGELFF	15	TRBV2	TRBJ2-2
CASSPIQGDTEAFF	14	TRBV5-1	TRBJ1-1
CASSAEVRAGGPSGELFF	18	TRBV9	TRBJ2-2
CASSTGRGINEKLFF	15	TRBV18	TRBJ1-4
CSVDQGYGQPQHF	13	TRBV29-1	TRBJ1-5
CASRPATGLFNQPQHF	16	TRBV28	TRBJ1-5
CSVVLSPGQNNSPLHF	16	TRBV29-1	TRBJ1-6
CASSPLAGGPVNIQYF	16	TRBV18	TRBJ2-4
CASSFGSGGNNEQFF	15	TRBV11-2	TRBJ2-1
CASSLERVGNQPQHF	15	TRBV19	TRBJ1-5
CASSSGRIMNTEAFF	15	TRBV27	TRBJ1-1
CASSFLRDSGYTF	13	TRBV12-3/TRBV12-4	TRBJ1-2
CASSLYEGDWTPYEQYF	17	TRBV5-6	TRBJ2-7
CASSSFGGGTATNEKLFF	18	TRBV5-1	TRBJ1-4
CASSQGVVSTPATNEKLFF	19	TRBV4-1	TRBJ1-4
CASSPPTAGVRQETQYF	17	TRBV18	TRBJ2-5
CASSLGRQGNYGYTF	15	TRBV7-2	TRBJ1-2
CATSEEPNNEQFF	13	TRBV15	TRBJ2-1
CASSSIPGTRRNEKLFF	17	TRBV7-8	TRBJ1-4
CASSTGRSTNEKLFF	15	TRBV19	TRBJ1-4
CATSDLPAGFESYTF	15	TRBV24-1	TRBJ1-2
CASSLAPGNTEAFF	14	TRBV5-1	TRBJ1-1
CASSRGDTQYF	11	TRBV6-5	TRBJ2-3
CASSSTGTSGRSYNEQFF	18	TRBV7-8	TRBJ2-1
CASSSPGGSGSYEQYF	16	TRBV27	TRBJ2-7
CASSVGESPNTGELFF	16	TRBV9	TRBJ2-2
CSVEPTGTAGNTIYF	15	TRBV29-1	TRBJ1-3
CASSLNAATSTDTQYF	16	TRBV7-3	TRBJ2-3
CASKPLTNEKLFF	13	TRBV19	TRBJ1-4
CASSLDSAGGISYGYTF	17	TRBV11-2	TRBJ1-2
CASSPPAAGNTEAFF	15	TRBV18	TRBJ1-1
CASSRNAGGEAFF	13	TRBV3-1/TRBV3-2	TRBJ1-1
CASRDTDRNTEAFF	14	TRBV6-5	TRBJ1-1
CASSRGQAPYGYTF	14	TRBV6-5	TRBJ1-2
CASSPYGTGVEQFF	14	TRBV9	TRBJ2-1
CASSFILDRASGGYTF	16	TRBV28	TRBJ1-2
CASSQDPTLGSLGNEQFF	18	TRBV4-3	TRBJ2-1
CAAQSSYNEQFF	12	TRBV28	TRBJ2-1
CATSRDIGLAANNEQFF	17	TRBV15	TRBJ2-1
CASSLGESGLSGGYTF	16	TRBV28	TRBJ1-2
CASSTDRGGQPQHF	14	TRBV6-6	TRBJ1-5
CASSFKQGNTGELFF	15	TRBV7-2	TRBJ2-2
CASRFGQGSAGELFF	15	TRBV28	TRBJ2-2
CASSYRRESYEQYF	14	TRBV6-5	TRBJ2-7
CASKQGYGNTIYF	13	TRBV27	TRBJ1-3
CASSSRLAGRTDEQFF	16	TRBV9	TRBJ2-1
CATRLGRGTMNTEAFF	16	TRBV15	TRBJ1-1